One and the same sample provided the 29 T cell receptor beta chains below, sequenced in a study of control samples from healthy donors and cancer patients. TCRdb's copy holds only in-frame clones and misses some; the assay was immunoSEQ multiplex PCR. The sample gives 15,000 to 20,000 clones, approximately 88% of which show up once; about 34% is in the top ten. The sample taken for sequencing was PBMCs. Source of these receptors: a man in his 60s with head and neck cancer.

This clone was counted a few times. The gene calls are TRBV6-6 and TRBJ2-1, with TRBD1 identical over 7 bases. The germline V gene encodes CDR1 MNHNY and CDR2 SVGAGI (reference sequence). V shed 6 bases, J shed 4 bases, and the junction held 6 bases outside the gene matches. This CDR3 spans 14 amino acids. The CDR3 DNA reads as TGTGCCAGCAGCCGGACAGGTCAATACAATGAGCAGTTCTTC. Amino acids: CASSRTGQYNEQFF.

In this sample, this clone turned up once. V gene TRBV5-6 combines with J gene TRBJ1-6, with 9 bases matching TRBD1. Per germline, CDR1 SGHDT and CDR2 YYEEEE. CDR3 length: 15 residues. The V segment lost 0 bases and the J segment 10 bases; nucleotides outside the gene matches: 5. The CDR3 here is CASSLDRDRASPLHF. The CDR3 DNA reads TGTGCCAGCAGCTTGGACCGGGACAGGGCCTCACCCCTCCACTTT.

There are a few counts of this clone. The V call is TRBV6-5, the J call TRBJ2-7; 10 positions match TRBD1. The germline V gene has CDR1 MNHEY and CDR2 SVGAGI. Germline trimming cut 6 bases from V and 4 bases from J; bases unmatched to any gene: 3. CDR3 size: 13 residues. The CDR3 bases are TGTGCCAGCAGGGGGACAGGGGATTACGAGCAGTACTTC. Protein: CASRGTGDYEQYF.

This chain connects TRBV18 to TRBJ2-1; 8 bases are shared with TRBD2. With V trimmed by 3 bases and J by 7 bases, 11 bases remained unmatched. The CDR3 length is 16 residues. CDR1 is KGHSH and CDR2 is LQKENI in the germline V gene. The CDR3 is CASSPQGSGGPNEQFF. The CDR3 DNA follows: TGTGCCAGCTCACCGCAGGGCAGCGGGGGCCCGAATGAGCAGTTCTTC.

The gene calls are TRBV11-2 and TRBJ2-1; D is uncertain. The CDR3 has 14 residues. Per the germline V gene, CDR1 is SGHAT and CDR2 is FQNNGV. Trimming stripped 1 base from V and 6 bases from J, with 10 bases between. The CDR3 sequence is CASSLGIALNEQFF. CDR3 coding DNA: TGTGCCAGCAGCTTAGGAATAGCCCTCAATGAGCAGTTCTTC.

This sequence joins TRBV19 and TRBJ1-5; TRBD1 agrees at 9 bases. Germline CDR1 reads LNHDA; CDR2 reads SQIVND (reference sequence). The ends lost 3 bases at V and 4 bases at J; junction bases unmatched: 1. This CDR3 contains 14 residues. The CDR3 reads CASSMDRGNQPQHF. CDR3 DNA: TGTGCCAGTAGTATGGACAGGGGTAATCAGCCCCAGCATTTT.

The chain recombines TRBV5-1 with TRBJ2-7; D perhaps matches TRBD2 (5 bases). Germline V gene lookup returns CDR1 SGHRS and CDR2 YFSETQ. The CDR3 is 14 amino acids. Trimming pared 0 bases from V and 2 bases from J, leaving 9 bases between. The CDR3 DNA reads TGCGCCAGCAGCTTGGATGGACTCCCCTACGAGCAGTACTTC. This codes for CASSLDGLPYEQYF.

The J gene is TRBJ1-5, the V gene TRBV18, with D maybe TRBD1 (5 bases). The CDR3 runs to 15 residues. The ends were cut back, 2 bases at V and 5 bases at J, with 13 bases in the middle. Germline V CDR1 and CDR2: KGHSH, LQKENI. CDR3 nucleotides: TGTGCCAGCTCACCAGGGAGGGGCAGGGATCAGCCCCAGCATTTT. Protein product: CASSPGRGRDQPQHF. Full variable domain (missing parts from reference TRBV18 and TRBJ1-5): NAGVMQNPRHLVRRRGQEARLRCSPMKGHSHVYWYRQLPEEGLKFMVYLQKENIIDESGMPKERFSAEFPKEGPSILRIQQVVRGDSAAYFCASSPGRGRDQPQHFGDGTRLSIL.

The rearrangement joins TRBV19 to TRBJ2-5; D not certain. The CDR3 contains 12 residues. Germline V gives CDR1 LNHDA, CDR2 SQIVND (reference sequence). Trimming took 1 base from V and 6 from J, leaving 6 bases between them. CDR3 residues: CASSIGGKTQYF. The DNA of the CDR3 is TGTGCCAGTAGTATAGGCGGTAAGACCCAGTACTTC. The full variable domain, its missing parts supplied by reference TRBV19 and TRBJ2-5, is DGGITQSPKYLFRKEGQNVTLSCEQNLNHDAMYWYRQDPGQGLRLIYYSQIVNDFQKGDIAEGYSVSREKKESFPLTVTSAQKNPTAFYLCASSIGGKTQYFGPGTRLLVL.

V is TRBV15 and J is TRBJ1-1; D uncertain. The V end lost 0 bases, the J end lost 4 bases, and 9 bases lay between the germline ends. The germline gives CDR1 LNHNV, CDR2 YYDKDF (reference sequence). CDR3 length equals 14 residues. DNA for the CDR3: TGTGCCACCAGCAGAGACCCTAAACCCACTGAAGCTTTCTTT. Protein sequence: CATSRDPKPTEAFF.

The chain employs TRBV10-2 and TRBJ2-5; D is tentatively TRBD1 or TRBD2 (5 bases each). Between the trimmed V and J ends, which lost 2 bases and 3 bases, there was a span of 10 bases. CDR3 length equals 14 residues. The germline gives CDR1 WSHSY, CDR2 SAAADI. The CDR3 DNA reads as TGCGCCAGCAGTGAGATGGGGCGGGAAGAGACCCAGTACTTC. This codes for CASSEMGREETQYF.

The rearrangement joins TRBV20-1 to TRBJ1-6; D remains unclear. The CDR3 sequence is 16 residues long. Trimming took 3 bases from V and 0 from J, leaving 12 bases between them. Looked up from germline, CDR1 is DFQATT and CDR2 is SNEGSKA (reference sequence). CDR3 coding DNA: TGCAGTGCTAGTGTGGGATTCAGCTCCTATAATTCACCCCTCCACTTT. Encoded protein: CSASVGFSSYNSPLHF.

The genes are TRBV5-1 and TRBJ2-5; D remains ambiguous. The ends were cut back, 3 bases at V and 2 bases at J, with 5 bases in the middle. Germline CDR1 reads SGHRS; CDR2 reads YFSETQ. The CDR3 runs 12 residues. In DNA, the CDR3 is TGCGCCAGCAGCTCCGAACAAGAGACCCAGTACTTC. Translated, it gives CASSSEQETQYF. The complete variable domain, with remaining parts taken from reference TRBV5-1 and TRBJ2-5, reads KAGVTQTPRYLIKTRGQQVTLSCSPISGHRSVSWYQQTPGQGLQFLFEYFSETQRNKGNFPGRFSGRQFSNSRSEMNVSTLELGDSALYLCASSSEQETQYFGPGTRLLVL.

This rearrangement joins TRBV9 to TRBJ2-5; D is perhaps TRBD1 (6 bases). In germline, CDR1 is SGDLS, CDR2 YYNGEE. Trimming stripped 3 bases from V and 3 bases from J, with 12 bases between. This CDR3 has 14 residues. This CDR3 is CASSAQGIEETQYF. CDR3 nucleotide sequence: TGTGCCAGCAGCGCCCAGGGGATAGAAGAGACCCAGTACTTC.

V is TRBV7-2 and J is TRBJ2-7; D call uncertain. Germline CDR1 and CDR2: SGHTA and FQGNSA. This CDR3 spans 14 amino acids. The V end was cut by 5 bases, the J end by 4 bases, with 15 bases between. This CDR3 is CTSSLSKDLYEQYF. CDR3 nucleotide sequence: TGTACCAGCAGCCTCTCGAAGGACCTTTACGAGCAGTACTTC. The complete variable domain, with remaining parts taken from reference TRBV7-2 and TRBJ2-7, reads GAGVSQSPSNKVTEKGKDVELRCDPISGHTALYWYRQSLGQGLEFLIYFQGNSAPDKSGLPSDRFSAERTGGSVSTLTIQRTQQEDSAVYLCTSSLSKDLYEQYFGPGTRLTVT.

CDR3 coding DNA: TGTGCCAGCAGCTCGTTAAGCGAGCAGTACTTC. It translates to CASSSLSEQYF. This rearrangement joins TRBV11-2 to TRBJ2-7; no firm D call. Trimming left V 4 bases short and J 6 bases short, with 7 bases between. Per germline, CDR1 SGHAT and CDR2 FQNNGV. The CDR3 contains 11 residues.

The chain is built from TRBV19 and TRBJ1-2, with TRBD1 as a possible D gene (5 bases). The CDR3 is made up of 14 amino acids. Germline V CDR1 and CDR2: LNHDA, SQIVND (reference sequence). V was cut by 1 base and J by 6 bases, with 12 bases left in between. The CDR3 sequence: CASSIGPRVDGYTF. In DNA, the CDR3 is TGTGCCAGTAGTATAGGACCCAGGGTGGATGGCTACACCTTC. Full variable domain (missing parts from reference TRBV19 and TRBJ1-2): DGGITQSPKYLFRKEGQNVTLSCEQNLNHDAMYWYRQDPGQGLRLIYYSQIVNDFQKGDIAEGYSVSREKKESFPLTVTSAQKNPTAFYLCASSIGPRVDGYTFGSGTRLTVV.

The chain joins TRBV2 to TRBJ2-2; 9 positions match TRBD1. Germline V gives CDR1 SNHLY, CDR2 FYNNEI. Germline trimming cut 4 bases from V and 5 bases from J; bases unmatched to any gene: 5. CDR3 length equals 15 residues. The CDR3 reads CASSGGQGPTGELFF. In DNA, the CDR3 is TGTGCCAGCAGTGGGGGACAGGGTCCGACCGGGGAGCTGTTTTTT.

The rearrangement links TRBV6-5 to TRBJ2-1; 9 nucleotides agree with TRBD2. Germline V CDR1 and CDR2: MNHEY, SVGAGI. CDR3 size: 16 residues. V was pared by 0 bases and J by 5 bases, with 5 bases of the junction left unmatched. The CDR3 here is CASSYSISGGHNEQFF. For the CDR3, the DNA is TGTGCCAGCAGTTACTCGATTAGCGGGGGACACAATGAGCAGTTCTTC.

The chain combines TRBV7-2 with TRBJ1-1; D remains unclear. The CDR3 length is 14 residues. V gave up 2 bases and J gave up 1 base, with 8 bases separating them. Looked up from germline, CDR1 is SGHTA and CDR2 is FQGNSA. CDR3 residues: CASSLTRQNTEAFF. The CDR3 nucleotides read TGTGCCAGCAGCTTAACCCGACAGAACACTGAAGCTTTCTTT.

This chain connects TRBV5-1 to TRBJ1-1; TRBD1 matches 11 bases. CDR1 is SGHRS, CDR2 YFSETQ, per germline. The junction had 7 bases not matched to a gene; V was cut back by 2 bases and J by 1 base. This CDR3 comprises 17 residues. CDR3 sequence: CASSLGTGGKWNTEAFF. The DNA for the CDR3 is TGCGCCAGCAGCTTAGGGACAGGGGGAAAATGGAACACTGAAGCTTTCTTT.

The genes are TRBV9 and TRBJ2-2; 12 nucleotides align to TRBD2. V gave up 7 bases and J gave up 7 bases; unmatched junction bases: 23. The CDR3 extends over 20 amino acids. Germline values: CDR1 SGDLS, CDR2 YYNGEE. The chain's CDR3 is CASSMASGGAGPNLGGELFF. In DNA, the CDR3 is TGTGCCAGCTCCATGGCTAGCGGGGGGGCCGGGCCAAATCTAGGCGGGGAGCTGTTTTTT.

J is TRBJ1-2 and V is TRBV14; D uncertain. Trimming left V 0 bases short and J 8 bases short, with 13 bases between. Germline CDR1 and CDR2: SGHDN and FVKESK. The CDR3 runs to 14 residues. The CDR3 loop is CASSQEITGEGYTF. Here the CDR3 DNA reads TGTGCCAGCAGCCAAGAAATAACCGGGGAGGGCTACACCTTC.

The chain joins TRBV7-2 to TRBJ1-5; D may be TRBD1 (5 bases). The CDR3 is made up of 16 amino acids. Germline CDR1 reads SGHTA; CDR2 reads FQGNSA. Trimming removed 2 bases at V and 0 bases at J, with 11 bases between. The CDR3 nucleotides read TGTGCCAGCAGCTTATCCGGGCAGGGTAGCAATCAGCCCCAGCATTTT. This gives the protein CASSLSGQGSNQPQHF.

The V gene is TRBV11-2, the J gene TRBJ2-2; a possible D gene is TRBD2 (5 bases). The CDR3 is 16 residues long. Looked up from germline, CDR1 is SGHAT and CDR2 is FQNNGV. V dropped 4 bases and J dropped 0 bases, with 12 bases sitting between them. The CDR3 coding sequence is TGTGCCAGCAGCTCGGAGGAACAAACGAACACCGGGGAGCTGTTTTTT. It encodes CASSSEEQTNTGELFF. Full variable domain (remainder filled in from reference TRBV11-2 and TRBJ2-2): EAGVAQSPRYKIIEKRQSVAFWCNPISGHATLYWYQQILGQGPKLLIQFQNNGVVDDSQLPKDRFSAERLKGVDSTLKIQPAKLEDSAVYLCASSSEEQTNTGELFFGEGSRLTVL.

CDR3 nucleotides: TGTGCCAGCAGCGCGGCCCGGACTAGCTCTGGGGAGCAGTTCTTC. Its translation is CASSAARTSSGEQFF. The V and J genes are TRBV7-2 and TRBJ2-1, with 8 bases fitting TRBD2. Per the germline V gene, CDR1 is SGHTA and CDR2 is FQGNSA. This CDR3 spans 15 amino acids. The V segment lost 5 bases and the J segment 10 bases; nucleotides outside the gene matches: 13.

This clone was picked up a small number of times. V usage is TRBV20-1 and J usage is TRBJ1-2, with D maybe TRBD1 (5 bases). The CDR3 consists of 11 residues. Germline V gene data show CDR1 as DFQATT and CDR2 as SNEGSKA (reference sequence). Between the trimmed V and J ends, which lost 3 bases and 4 bases, there was a span of 6 bases. The CDR3 reads CSASGGYGYTF. CDR3 coding DNA: TGCAGTGCTAGTGGGGGCTATGGCTACACCTTC.

V gene TRBV6-5 combines with J gene TRBJ1-4; the D gene is possibly TRBD1 (5 bases). The CDR3 has 15 amino acids. The V end was cut by 6 bases, the J end by 0 bases, with 11 bases between. CDR1 MNHEY and CDR2 SVGAGI come from the germline V gene. This chain's CDR3 is CASRRQGATNEKLFF. In DNA, the CDR3 is TGTGCCAGCAGACGTCAGGGCGCAACTAATGAAAAACTGTTTTTT.

The J gene is TRBJ2-5, the V gene TRBV15, with 7 bases identical to TRBD1. The CDR3 covers 15 residues. The germline CDR1 and CDR2 sequences are LNHNV and YYDKDF (reference sequence). V was clipped by 6 bases and J by 3 bases; unmatched bases: 10. CDR3 coding DNA: TGTGCCACCAGTAATGAAAGGGACAGAGAAGAGACCCAGTACTTC. Translating it yields CATSNERDREETQYF.